The 27 T cell receptor beta chains listed next were all sequenced from one sample in a study of regulatory T cells in long-lasting Graves disease. Both iRepertoire HTBI primers and Arm-PCR of CDR3 regions were used to build the TCR beta libraries. MiXCR, run by TCRdb on the multiplex PCR reads, gives a single entry per CDR3 protein. This table has hundreds of thousands of distinct CDR3 sequences, about 16% appearing once. Time point indicated: newly diagnosed GD, antithyroid drugs for less than 3 months. Researchers made the TCR library from RNA that was extracted from PBMCs. Separately, the same data were catalogued under a study of T cells in Graves' hyperthyroidism and ophthalmopathy.

The sequencing used peripheral blood mononuclear cells (PBMCs), collected at new diagnosis, from a patient treated with antithyroid drugs. The receptors come from a woman aged 40-60 years with Graves disease.

The rearrangement uses TRBV12-3 or TRBV12-4 and TRBJ2-1, with D perhaps matching TRBD1 or TRBD2 (5 bases each). The CDR3 covers 19 residues. Trimming cost V 6 bases and J 6 bases, with 30 bases left between them. DNA of the CDR3: TGTGCCAGCAGGGAGGCGGGCTCTGCCGGGGCGAGTTTTTTCAATGAGCAGTTCTTC. Translating gives CASREAGSAGASFFNEQFF.

This clonotype was detected many times. The V and J genes are TRBV30 and TRBJ2-5, with TRBD1 identical over 7 bases. The CDR3 consists of 11 residues. The V segment lost 7 bases and the J segment 5 bases; nucleotides outside the gene matches: 4. The V gene's germline CDR1 is GTSNPN and CDR2 SVGIG (reference sequence). CDR3: CASTGMETQYF. The CDR3, as DNA: TGTGCCTCGACAGGGATGGAGACCCAGTACTTC. Full variable domain (missing parts from reference TRBV30 and TRBJ2-5): SQTIHQWPATLVQPVGSPLSLECTVEGTSNPNLYWYRQAAGRGLQLLFYSVGIGQISSEVPQNLSASRPQDRQFILSSKKLLLSDSGFYLCASTGMETQYFGPGTRLLVL.

This clonotype was seen repeatedly, ten times or more. The V call is TRBV27, the J call TRBJ2-5, with TRBD2 identical over 13 bases. The CDR3 consists of 16 residues. The V gene end was trimmed by 6 bases and the J gene end by 5 bases; junction bases not matched to a gene: 9. The germline CDR1 and CDR2 sequences are MNHEY and SMNVEV (reference sequence). The CDR3 is CASSWTSGGLGETQYF. As DNA, the CDR3 is TGTGCCAGCAGCTGGACTAGCGGGGGTCTGGGGGAGACCCAGTACTTC.

The chain recombines TRBV3-1 with TRBJ2-2; D perhaps matches TRBD2 (7 bases). The length of the CDR3 is 15 residues. V was shortened by 4 bases and J by 6 bases, with 15 bases between the two germline ends. Germline CDR1 LGHDT, CDR2 YNNKEL (reference sequence). CDR3 nucleotide sequence: TGTGCCAGCAGCCCTGACCCCGGGGGGCCCGGGGAGCTGTTTTTT. Residues: CASSPDPGGPGELFF.

This clonotype came up many times. The CDR3 region has the DNA TGTGCCAGCAGCTCCCTAGCGGGGGCAAGCACAGATACGCAGTATTTT. Amino acids: CASSSLAGASTDTQYF. The rearrangement links TRBV12-3 or TRBV12-4 to TRBJ2-3, with TRBD2 matching over 10 bases. After removal of 6 bases from V and 0 bases from J, the junction contained 6 bases not matched to a gene. The CDR3 runs to 16 residues.

This clonotype was observed at least ten times. The V call is TRBV2, the J call TRBJ1-2; D is ambiguous. The V end lost 6 bases, the J end lost 8 bases, and 16 bases lay between the germline ends. Germline V gene sequence: CDR1 SNHLY, CDR2 FYNNEI. This CDR3 is 13 amino acids long. The CDR3 DNA reads TGTGCCAGCAGGGCCCCATCTACTTTAGGCTACACCTTC. Amino acid sequence: CASRAPSTLGYTF.

Many counts were recorded for this clonotype. This chain joins TRBV12-3 or TRBV12-4 and TRBJ1-1; D perhaps matches TRBD1 (5 bases). The CDR3 covers 14 residues. V was cut by 5 bases and J by 5 bases, with 15 bases left in between. The DNA of the CDR3 is TGTGCCAGCAGTGTCGGGACGGTGTTTACTGAAGCTTTCTTT. Protein product: CASSVGTVFTEAFF.

This clonotype has a count of ten or more. This chain uses TRBV12-3 or TRBV12-4 with TRBJ1-2; D is ambiguous. The CDR3 is 15 residues long. Trimming took 3 bases from V and 0 from J, leaving 11 bases between them. CDR3 nucleotides: TGTGCCAGCAGTTTCTCGTTCAAGACTAACTATGGCTACACCTTC. Translation gives CASSFSFKTNYGYTF.

This clonotype has a count of ten or more. V and J are TRBV5-1 and TRBJ1-1; D call uncertain. V lost 2 bases, J lost 1 base, and 9 bases lay in between. The CDR3 is 14 residues long. The V gene's germline CDR1 is SGHRS and CDR2 YFSETQ. The CDR3, as DNA: TGCGCCAGCAGCTTCAATACCGGGAACACTGAAGCTTTCTTT. This translates into CASSFNTGNTEAFF.

There are many counts of this clonotype. V is TRBV5-1 and J is TRBJ1-2; D ambiguous. Germline CDR1 SGHRS, CDR2 YFSETQ. V lost 0 bases to trimming and J lost 2 bases, with 17 bases between them. The CDR3 contains 17 residues. CDR3 sequence: CASSLEVQIIKNYGYTF. CDR3 bases: TGCGCCAGCAGCTTGGAAGTGCAGATCATAAAAAACTATGGCTACACCTTC. The whole variable domain, filled in from reference TRBV5-1 and TRBJ1-2, reads KAGVTQTPRYLIKTRGQQVTLSCSPISGHRSVSWYQQTPGQGLQFLFEYFSETQRNKGNFPGRFSGRQFSNSRSEMNVSTLELGDSALYLCASSLEVQIIKNYGYTFGSGTRLTVV.

This clonotype was seen a single time. The CDR3 DNA reads TGTGCCGGCCCAGGGGGTGTAGGTACTGAAGCTTTCTTT. Residues: CAGPGGVGTEAFF. V is TRBV7-9 and J is TRBJ1-1, with TRBD1 matching over 7 bases. V gave up 11 bases and J gave up 5 bases; unmatched junction bases: 11. Germline CDR1 SEHNR, CDR2 FQNEAQ (reference sequence). The CDR3 is 13 residues long.

This chain uses TRBV7-6 with TRBJ2-7, with TRBD1 matching over 7 bases. CDR1 is SGHVS and CDR2 is FNYEAQ in the germline V gene. Trimming cost V 5 bases and J 1 base; bases outside gene matches: 8. CDR3 length: 15 amino acids. The CDR3, as DNA: TGTGCCAGCAGCCCTCAAAGGGGACAGTCCTACGAGCAGTACTTC. It is translated as CASSPQRGQSYEQYF.

This chain joins TRBV4-1 and TRBJ2-3; no firm D call. V was trimmed by 0 bases and J by 5 bases, leaving 9 bases between them. The CDR3 totals 14 residues. CDR1 MGHRA and CDR2 YSYEKL come from the germline V gene. CDR3 sequence: CASSQEWLGDTQYF. For the CDR3, the DNA is TGCGCCAGCAGCCAAGAGTGGTTAGGAGATACGCAGTATTTT.

This rearrangement joins TRBV2 to TRBJ1-5, with 8 bases lining up with TRBD1. This CDR3 has 14 residues. Germline V gene data show CDR1 as SNHLY and CDR2 as FYNNEI. The trim removed 7 bases at V and 5 bases at J, leaving 7 bases unmatched. CDR3 sequence reads: CASKAGTGHQPQHF. The DNA for the CDR3 is TGTGCCAGCAAGGCCGGGACAGGACATCAGCCCCAGCATTTT.

Many counts were recorded for this clonotype. V and J are TRBV12-3 or TRBV12-4 and TRBJ1-1; D gene uncertain. This CDR3 comprises 13 residues. Deletions cut 5 bases from V and 3 bases from J, with 10 bases between. CDR3 sequence: CASSPEGYTEAFF. In nucleotides, the CDR3 is TGTGCCAGCAGTCCAGAGGGTTACACTGAAGCTTTCTTT.

Note on this clonotype: The CDR3 end shows no conserved phenylalanine or tryptophan, and so a read error is likely. The V gene is TRBV20-1, the J gene TRBJ1-2, with unresolved D. Trimming shortened V by 1 base and J by 2 bases, and 5 bases separated the two germline ends. Germline CDR1 is DFQATT and CDR2 is SNEGSKA (reference sequence). The length of the CDR3 is 12 residues. The CDR3 loop reads CSARGQNYGYTS. The DNA for the CDR3 is TGCAGTGCTAGAGGCCAAAACTATGGCTACACCTCC.

The sample holds a few counts of this clonotype. The V call is TRBV5-1, the J call TRBJ2-3; D is possibly TRBD2 (5 bases). This CDR3 spans 15 amino acids. From germline, CDR1 is SGHRS and CDR2 YFSETQ. V was pared by 1 base and J by 3 bases, with 12 bases between. This chain's CDR3 is CASSLSTTETDTQYF. DNA of the CDR3: TGCGCCAGCAGCTTGTCGACTACTGAAACAGATACGCAGTATTTT.

V is TRBV29-1 and J is TRBJ1-4; weak D call: TRBD1 (5 bases). The germline gives CDR1 SQVTM, CDR2 ANQGSEA. V gave up 5 bases and J gave up 3 bases, with 10 bases separating them. The CDR3 is made up of 13 amino acids. CDR3 protein: CSVRPGANEKLFF. CDR3 coding DNA: TGCAGCGTTAGGCCGGGGGCTAATGAAAAACTGTTTTTT.

This clonotype was recorded many times. This rearrangement joins TRBV3-1 to TRBJ1-5; D remains ambiguous. The germline gives CDR1 LGHDT, CDR2 YNNKEL (reference sequence). The CDR3 contains 13 residues. V lost 0 bases and J 7 bases, leaving 7 bases between the germline ends. CDR3 DNA sequence: TGTGCCAGCAGCCAAGACAGGACCCAGCCCCAGCATTTT. This codes for CASSQDRTQPQHF. The variable domain in full, completed from reference TRBV3-1 and TRBJ1-5, reads DTAVSQTPKYLVTQMGNDKSIKCEQNLGHDTMYWYKQDSKKFLKIMFSYNNKELIINETVPNRFSPKSPDKAHLNLHINSLELGDSAVYFCASSQDRTQPQHFGDGTRLSIL.

This clonotype has only a few counts. This chain joins TRBV6-2 or TRBV6-3 and TRBJ1-6; D not certain. V was clipped by 4 bases and J by 7 bases, with 8 bases between them. Per the germline V gene, CDR1 is MNHEY and CDR2 is SVGEGT. The CDR3 has 13 residues. The CDR3, as DNA: TGTGCCAGCAGTTTCGTAACAAATTCACCCCTCCACTTT. This codes for CASSFVTNSPLHF.

This clonotype was picked up many times. The chain combines TRBV24-1 with TRBJ2-5; D tentatively fits TRBD1 or TRBD2 (5 bases each). Germline CDR1 is KGHDR and CDR2 is SFDVKD. Trimming left V 4 bases short and J 3 bases short, with 11 bases between. The length of the CDR3 is 14 residues. The CDR3: CATSDWDGEETQYF. CDR3 coding DNA: TGTGCCACCAGTGACTGGGACGGAGAAGAGACCCAGTACTTC.

This clonotype was seen more than once but under ten times. The V call is TRBV5-5, the J call TRBJ2-5, with D hard to call. The V gene's germline CDR1 is SGHKS and CDR2 YYEKEE (reference sequence). The V gene lost 0 bases and the J gene lost 5 bases, with 5 bases spanning the gap. The CDR3 contains 12 residues. The CDR3 DNA sequence: TGTGCCAGCAGCTTGGCCTTCGAGACCCAGTACTTC. Its translation is CASSLAFETQYF.

This clonotype was seen at least ten times. The chain couples TRBV6-5 to TRBJ1-5; D possibly corresponds to TRBD1 (6 bases). Trimming took off 4 bases at V and 4 bases at J, with 11 bases between the two ends. CDR1 is MNHEY, CDR2 SVGAGI, per germline. The CDR3 is 14 residues long. This CDR3 is CASSFSTGNQPQHF. Here the CDR3 DNA reads TGTGCCAGCAGTTTCTCAACAGGGAATCAGCCCCAGCATTTT.

This clonotype has only a few counts. V and J are TRBV6-1 and TRBJ1-2; D not resolved. With 4 bases removed from V and 7 bases from J, the gap between germline ends came to 13 bases. Germline lookup yields CDR1 MNHNS and CDR2 SASEGT. CDR3 length: 13 amino acids. The CDR3 here is CASSGQRGGGYTF. The CDR3 DNA is TGTGCCAGCAGTGGGCAGAGAGGAGGTGGCTACACCTTC.

This clonotype was recorded a few times. The chain combines TRBV19 with TRBJ1-6; D might be TRBD1 (6 bases). CDR1 LNHDA and CDR2 SQIVND come from the germline V gene (reference sequence). Trimming left V 1 base short and J 14 bases short, with 12 bases between. The CDR3 sequence is 13 residues long. Written as DNA, the CDR3 is TGTGCCAGTAGTATAGTTGGGACACCTACCCTCCACTTT. It is translated as CASSIVGTPTLHF.

This clonotype was recorded at least ten times. In DNA form, the CDR3 reads TGCAGTGCTAGAGAACCCGGACCGGGGGATACTGAAGCTTTCTTT. Amino acid sequence: CSAREPGPGDTEAFF. J is TRBJ1-1 and V is TRBV20-1, with a possible D match to TRBD1 (5 bases). Trimming took off 0 bases at V and 5 bases at J, with 16 bases between the two ends. The CDR3 runs to 15 residues. Looked up from germline, CDR1 is DFQATT and CDR2 is SNEGSKA (reference sequence).

In this sample, this clonotype turned up many times. The gene calls are TRBV12-3 or TRBV12-4 and TRBJ2-2; D unresolved. The CDR3 totals 13 residues. The germline V and J ends were trimmed by 3 bases and 6 bases, with 8 bases remaining between them. DNA for the CDR3: TGTGCCAGCAGTTTGCAAGTCGCCGGGGAGCTGTTTTTT. It specifies CASSLQVAGELFF.